A single sample is the source of the 4 T cell receptor beta chains below, sequenced in a study of T-cell reconstitution after alpha-beta-depleted transplantation in children. A library of TCRbeta sequences, prepared with unique molecular identifiers, was generated. One entry per CDR3 protein results from TCRdb running MiXCR on the PCR reads. The table includes 200,000 to 250,000 distinct CDR3 sequences, about a tenth detected once. Source: PBMCs, taken before TCRalphabeta/CD19-depleted stem cell transplant. The receptors were sampled from a child in the first two years of life with acute myeloid leukemia, due to receive a stem cell transplant.

At least ten counts were recorded for this clonotype. CDR3 DNA: TGTGCCTGCCAACAAGAAGCGGGGAGGGACACCGGGGAGCTGTTTTTT. This sequence encodes CACQQEAGRDTGELFF. The rearrangement uses TRBV30 and TRBJ2-2; 7 bases are a match to TRBD2. This CDR3 region has 16 residues. Germline lookup yields CDR1 GTSNPN and CDR2 SVGIG (reference sequence). The V and J ends lost 6 bases and 3 bases, in that order; junction bases with no gene match: 13.

This clonotype was found once. The V gene is TRBV4-1, the J gene TRBJ2-3; 11 bases agree with TRBD2. The CDR3 contains 14 residues. Germline CDR1 MGHRA, CDR2 YSYEKL. The V segment lost 4 bases and the J segment 6 bases; nucleotides outside the gene matches: 3. This CDR3 is CASSRIAGGDTQYF. The CDR3 DNA sequence: TGCGCCAGCAGCCGGATAGCGGGGGGGGATACGCAGTATTTT.

This clonotype was seen at least ten times. The V call is TRBV6-6, the J call TRBJ1-2, with TRBD1 matching 8 bases. Germline V gene lookup returns CDR1 MNHNY and CDR2 SVGAGI (reference sequence). The CDR3 runs to 13 residues. V was clipped by 2 bases and J by 8 bases; unmatched bases: 4. CDR3 protein: CASSYTTGGGYTF. The CDR3 DNA reads as TGTGCCAGCAGTTACACAACAGGGGGAGGCTACACCTTC.

The rearrangement joins TRBV29-1 to TRBJ1-3; D is unclear. The germline CDR1 and CDR2 sequences are SQVTM and ANQGSEA. Trimming pared 5 bases from V and 2 bases from J, leaving 10 bases between. The CDR3 totals 13 residues. CDR3 protein: CSVPNEAGNTIYF. The CDR3 region has the DNA TGCAGCGTTCCGAACGAGGCTGGAAACACCATATATTTT.